A single sample is the source of the 18 T cell receptor beta chains below, sequenced in a study of CD8+ T cells in alopecia areata. Extracted RNA was reverse transcribed into cDNA, the sequencing template. Sequencing used immunoSEQ multiplex PCR; TCRdb keeps in-frame clones, though not all of them. Among 150,000 or so clones listed, roughly 50% were seen once. Sequencing was performed on CD4+ T cells sorted from blood. The source is a human donor with alopecia areata.

This clone showed up just a few times. The same CDR3 arises from other DNA sequences in this sample as well. The V gene is TRBV5-1, the J gene TRBJ2-5; D uncertain. Germline values: CDR1 SGHRS, CDR2 YFSETQ. This CDR3 has 11 amino acids. Trimming removed 4 bases from V and 2 bases from J, with 3 bases in between. The DNA for the CDR3 is TGCGCCAGCAGCGGGCAAGAGACCCAGTACTTC. Translation gives CASSGQETQYF.

The chain uses TRBV5-1 and TRBJ2-1, with D possibly matching TRBD2 (6 bases). The CDR3 is made up of 13 amino acids. Germline V gene lookup returns CDR1 SGHRS and CDR2 YFSETQ. V was trimmed by 0 bases and J by 6 bases, leaving 7 bases between them. The CDR3 DNA follows: TGCGCCAGCAGCTTGGCCGGGGGCAATGAGCAGTTCTTC. As protein: CASSLAGGNEQFF.

This clone was observed a few times. The chain links TRBV7-2 to TRBJ2-3; no clear D. Germline V gene lookup returns CDR1 SGHTA and CDR2 FQGNSA. V was shortened by 2 bases and J by 0 bases, with 6 bases between the two germline ends. The length of the CDR3 is 14 residues. CDR3 coding DNA: TGTGCCAGCAGCTTATCGGCTAGCACAGATACGCAGTATTTT. Translation: CASSLSASTDTQYF.

The chain links TRBV7-3 to TRBJ1-2; no definite D call. V gave up 3 bases and J gave up 6 bases, with 11 bases separating them. Germline CDR1 reads SGHTA; CDR2 reads FQGTGA. The CDR3 has 13 residues. CDR3 DNA: TGTGCCAGCAGCTTTAGGTCAGCAAATGGCTACACCTTC. Translated: CASSFRSANGYTF.

As regards this clone: This sample includes further DNA sequences coding for the same CDR3. The genes are TRBV30 and TRBJ1-2; the match to TRBD1 covers 9 bases. Germline V lookup: CDR1 GTSNPN, CDR2 SVGIG (reference sequence). V lost 6 bases, J lost 1 base, and 12 bases stayed unmatched. This CDR3 is 16 amino acids long. The CDR3 reads CACVQGASLVNYGYTF. The DNA of the CDR3 is TGTGCCTGCGTACAGGGGGCAAGCCTCGTTAACTATGGCTACACCTTC. The entire variable domain, with the rest obtained from reference TRBV30 and TRBJ1-2, is as follows: SQTIHQWPATLVQPVGSPLSLECTVEGTSNPNLYWYRQAAGRGLQLLFYSVGIGQISSEVPQNLSASRPQDRQFILSSKKLLLSDSGFYLCACVQGASLVNYGYTFGSGTRLTVV.

This chain joins TRBV29-1 and TRBJ1-2; 7 bases line up with TRBD1. V dropped 7 bases and J dropped 7; count of bases not matched to a gene: 9. Germline-derived CDR1 and CDR2 are SQVTM and ANQGSEA. The CDR3 has 12 amino acids. Here the CDR3 DNA reads TGCAGCGAATGGACAGGTGCTCTTGGCTACACCTTC. This sequence encodes CSEWTGALGYTF.

The J gene is TRBJ2-7, the V gene TRBV9, with TRBD1 as a possible D gene (5 bases). V lost 0 bases to trimming and J lost 5 bases, with 15 bases between them. The CDR3 spans 15 residues. The germline CDR1 and CDR2 sequences are SGDLS and YYNGEE. CDR3 residues: CASSVGSLGANEQYF. The CDR3 coding sequence is TGTGCCAGCAGCGTAGGTAGTCTTGGGGCGAACGAGCAGTACTTC.

The chain employs TRBV7-8 and TRBJ2-2; TRBD2 aligns across 7 bases. This CDR3 is built from 17 residues. Germline CDR1 and CDR2: SGHVS and FQNEAQ. The ends lost 5 bases at V and 4 bases at J; junction bases unmatched: 13. The CDR3 loop is CASSPSRAGVSTGELFF. CDR3 in DNA: TGTGCCAGCAGCCCTAGCCGGGCGGGAGTGAGCACCGGGGAGCTGTTTTTT.

The V and J genes are TRBV5-1 and TRBJ2-1; 13 bases are a match to TRBD2. From germline, CDR1 is SGHRS and CDR2 YFSETQ. J was trimmed by 5 bases and V by 4 bases; bases with no gene match: 6. There are 16 residues in the CDR3. DNA of the CDR3: TGCGCCAGCAGCCAAGGAGGGACTAGCGGGGACAATGAGCAGTTCTTC. Translation: CASSQGGTSGDNEQFF.

The chain has TRBV5-6 and TRBJ2-1; D perhaps matches TRBD1 (6 bases). The CDR3 contains 11 residues. The germline V gene encodes CDR1 SGHDT and CDR2 YYEEEE. The V gene lost 4 bases and the J gene lost 9 bases, with 8 bases spanning the gap. The CDR3 is CASSLRGEQFF. DNA of the CDR3: TGTGCCAGCAGCCTCAGGGGTGAGCAGTTCTTC.

This clone showed up just a few times. This rearrangement joins TRBV21-1 to TRBJ2-2; TRBD2, the table's D call, was not compared with the DNA. TRBV21-1 is designated a pseudogene. CDR3 size: 16 residues. The CDR3 region is CASSKLRDSYTGELFF. The CDR3 nucleotides are TGTGCCAGCAGCAAATTACGGGACTCGTACACCGGGGAGCTGTTTTTT.

This clone was counted a few times. The chain employs TRBV5-1 and TRBJ1-1; no definite D call. Germline CDR1 is SGHRS and CDR2 is YFSETQ. V shed 0 bases and J shed 10 bases, with 19 bases lying between them. This CDR3 contains 15 residues. The DNA of the CDR3 is TGCGCCAGCAGCTTGGCTAGTCAGCCGCCCGGTGGAGCTTTCTTT. It specifies CASSLASQPPGGAFF. The full variable domain, with the rest looked up from reference TRBV5-1 and TRBJ1-1, is KAGVTQTPRYLIKTRGQQVTLSCSPISGHRSVSWYQQTPGQGLQFLFEYFSETQRNKGNFPGRFSGRQFSNSRSEMNVSTLELGDSALYLCASSLASQPPGGAFFGQGTRLTVV.

The CDR3 region is CSAFRTSMNTEAFF. DNA for the CDR3: TGCAGCGCATTTCGGACGAGTATGAACACTGAAGCTTTCTTT. The chain couples TRBV29-1 to TRBJ1-1; no clear D gene. The V and J ends lost 7 bases and 0 bases respectively, with 15 bases between them. CDR3 length: 14 amino acids. Germline values: CDR1 SQVTM, CDR2 ANQGSEA. The full variable domain, with the rest looked up from reference TRBV29-1 and TRBJ1-1, is SAVISQKPSRDICQRGTSLTIQCQVDSQVTMMFWYRQQPGQSLTLIATANQGSEATYESGFVIDKFPISRPNLTFSTLTVSNMSPEDSSIYLCSAFRTSMNTEAFFGQGTRLTVV.

V usage is TRBV18 and J usage is TRBJ2-5; D remains unclear. Trimming left V 5 bases short and J 3 bases short, with 4 bases between. The length of the CDR3 is 11 residues. Per germline, CDR1 KGHSH and CDR2 LQKENI. CDR3 sequence: CASSSEETQYF. For the CDR3, the DNA is TGTGCCAGCTCATCAGAAGAGACCCAGTACTTC.

V and J are TRBV29-1 and TRBJ1-2, with D possibly TRBD1 on 5 matching bases. CDR1 SQVTM and CDR2 ANQGSEA come from the germline V gene. The V end was cut by 6 bases, the J end by 6 bases, with 5 bases between. CDR3 length: 9 residues. The CDR3: CSVQDGYTF. The CDR3 DNA is TGCAGCGTACAGGATGGCTACACCTTC.

This chain links TRBV29-1 with TRBJ2-1; D tentatively fits TRBD1 or TRBD2 (5 bases each). The germline gives CDR1 SQVTM, CDR2 ANQGSEA. This CDR3 spans 13 amino acids. Trimming cost V 6 bases and J 9 bases, with 18 bases left between them. CDR3 bases: TGCAGCGTCAACCGGGACCGCGACATTGAGCAGTTCTTC. This encodes CSVNRDRDIEQFF.

J is TRBJ1-1 and V is TRBV5-6; TRBD1 is a possible D gene (6 bases). This CDR3 has 15 amino acids. Trimming left V 4 bases short and J 0 bases short, with 13 bases between. Per the germline V gene, CDR1 is SGHDT and CDR2 is YYEEEE. This CDR3 reads CASSHDRWVNTEAFF. CDR3 sequence (DNA): TGTGCCAGCAGCCATGACAGGTGGGTGAACACTGAAGCTTTCTTT.

The CDR3 loop reads CASSGEETQYF. CDR3 bases: TGTGCCAGCAGCGGGGAAGAGACCCAGTACTTC. J is TRBJ2-5 and V is TRBV9; no clear D. V was trimmed by 3 bases and J by 3 bases, leaving 3 bases between them. In germline, CDR1 is SGDLS, CDR2 YYNGEE. The CDR3 is 11 residues long.